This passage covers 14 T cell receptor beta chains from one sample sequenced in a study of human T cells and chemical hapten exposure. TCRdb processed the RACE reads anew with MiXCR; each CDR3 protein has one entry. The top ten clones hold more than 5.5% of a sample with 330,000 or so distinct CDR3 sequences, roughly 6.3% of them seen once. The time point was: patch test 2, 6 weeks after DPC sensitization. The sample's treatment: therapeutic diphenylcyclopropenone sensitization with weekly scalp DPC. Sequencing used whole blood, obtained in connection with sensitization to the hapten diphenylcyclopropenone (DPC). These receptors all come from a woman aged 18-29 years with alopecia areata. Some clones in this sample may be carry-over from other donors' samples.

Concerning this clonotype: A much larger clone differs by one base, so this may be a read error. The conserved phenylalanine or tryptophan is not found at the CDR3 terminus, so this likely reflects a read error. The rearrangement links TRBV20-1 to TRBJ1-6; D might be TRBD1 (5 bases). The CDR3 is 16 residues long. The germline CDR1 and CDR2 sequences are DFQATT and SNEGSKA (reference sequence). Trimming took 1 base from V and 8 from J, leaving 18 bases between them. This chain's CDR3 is CSARASTVTNDSPLHL. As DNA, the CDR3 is TGCAGTGCTAGAGCCTCGACAGTTACCAACGATTCACCCCTCCACCTT.

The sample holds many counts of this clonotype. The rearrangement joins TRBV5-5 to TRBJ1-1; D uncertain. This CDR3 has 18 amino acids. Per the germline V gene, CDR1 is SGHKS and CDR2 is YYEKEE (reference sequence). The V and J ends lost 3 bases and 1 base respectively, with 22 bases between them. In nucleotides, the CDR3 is TGTGCCAGCAGCTCCCTGCCTCGCCTAGACCGAGGGAACACTGAAGCTTTCTTT. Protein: CASSSLPRLDRGNTEAFF.

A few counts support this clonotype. For the CDR3, the DNA is TGCGCCAGCAGCATTCACGCGGATACGCAGTATTTT. Translation: CASSIHADTQYF. The rearrangement joins TRBV5-1 to TRBJ2-3; unclear D gene. The CDR3 has 12 residues. Trimming pared 4 bases from V and 6 bases from J, leaving 9 bases between. Germline V lookup: CDR1 SGHRS, CDR2 YFSETQ.

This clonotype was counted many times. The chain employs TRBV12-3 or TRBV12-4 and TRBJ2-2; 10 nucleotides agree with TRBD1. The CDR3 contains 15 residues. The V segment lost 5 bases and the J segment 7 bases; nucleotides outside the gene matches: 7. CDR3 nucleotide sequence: TGTGCCAGCAGTCGGGACAGGGGAATAGGCGGGGAGCTGTTTTTT. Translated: CASSRDRGIGGELFF.

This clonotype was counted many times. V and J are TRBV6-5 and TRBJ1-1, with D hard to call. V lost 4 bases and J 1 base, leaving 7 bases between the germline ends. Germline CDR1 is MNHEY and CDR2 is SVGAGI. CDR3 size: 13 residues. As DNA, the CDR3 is TGTGCCAGCAGTTCGACAAGGAACACTGAAGCTTTCTTT. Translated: CASSSTRNTEAFF.

CDR3 sequence (DNA): TGTGCCAGCAGCCAAAGCCCGGCTTCGAGGAGCACAGATACGCAGTATTTT. Protein sequence: CASSQSPASRSTDTQYF. The chain employs TRBV4-2 and TRBJ2-3; D remains ambiguous. The CDR3 length is 17 residues. Per germline, CDR1 LGHNA and CDR2 YNFKEQ. V dropped 2 bases and J dropped 0 bases, with 15 bases sitting between them.

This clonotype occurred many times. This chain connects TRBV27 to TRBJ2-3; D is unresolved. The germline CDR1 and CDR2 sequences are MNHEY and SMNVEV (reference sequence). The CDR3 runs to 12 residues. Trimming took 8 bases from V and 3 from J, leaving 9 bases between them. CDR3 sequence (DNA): TGTGCCAGCGGCGACGGGACAGATACGCAGTATTTT. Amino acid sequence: CASGDGTDTQYF.

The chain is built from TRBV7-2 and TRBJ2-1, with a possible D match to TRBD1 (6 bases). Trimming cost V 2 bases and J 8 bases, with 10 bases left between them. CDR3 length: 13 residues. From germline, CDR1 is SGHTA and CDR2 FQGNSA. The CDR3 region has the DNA TGTGCCAGCAGCTTATACAGGGACGATGAGCAGTTCTTC. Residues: CASSLYRDDEQFF.

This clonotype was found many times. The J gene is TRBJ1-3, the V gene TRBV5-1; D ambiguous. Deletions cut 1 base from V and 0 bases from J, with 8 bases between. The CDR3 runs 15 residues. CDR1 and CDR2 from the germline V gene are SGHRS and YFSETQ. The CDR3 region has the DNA TGCGCCAGCAGCTTGTCGGATTACTCTGGAAACACCATATATTTT. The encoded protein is CASSLSDYSGNTIYF.

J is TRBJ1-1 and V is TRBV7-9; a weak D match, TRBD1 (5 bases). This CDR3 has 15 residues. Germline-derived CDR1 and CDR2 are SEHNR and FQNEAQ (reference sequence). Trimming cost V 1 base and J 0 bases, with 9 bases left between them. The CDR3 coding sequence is TGTGCCAGCAGCTTAGGGGGCTACATGAACACTGAAGCTTTCTTT. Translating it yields CASSLGGYMNTEAFF.

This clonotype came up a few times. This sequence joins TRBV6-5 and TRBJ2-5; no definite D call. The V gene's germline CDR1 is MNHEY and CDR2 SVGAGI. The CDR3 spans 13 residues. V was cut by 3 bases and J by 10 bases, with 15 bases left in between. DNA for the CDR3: TGTGCCAGCAGTTATGCGTCTTTGACGAGCCAGTACTTC. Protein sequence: CASSYASLTSQYF.

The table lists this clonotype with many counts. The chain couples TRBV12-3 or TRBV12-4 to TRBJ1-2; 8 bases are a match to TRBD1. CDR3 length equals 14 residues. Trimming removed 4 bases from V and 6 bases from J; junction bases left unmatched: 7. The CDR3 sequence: CASSSSDRVHGYTF. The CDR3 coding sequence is TGTGCCAGCAGTTCCTCGGACAGGGTCCATGGCTACACCTTC.

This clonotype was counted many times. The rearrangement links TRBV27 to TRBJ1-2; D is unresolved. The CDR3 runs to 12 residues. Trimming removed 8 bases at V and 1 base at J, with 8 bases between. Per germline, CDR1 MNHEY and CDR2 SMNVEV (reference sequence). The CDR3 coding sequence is TGTGCCAGCCACGGGGTTAACTATGGCTACACCTTC. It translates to CASHGVNYGYTF.

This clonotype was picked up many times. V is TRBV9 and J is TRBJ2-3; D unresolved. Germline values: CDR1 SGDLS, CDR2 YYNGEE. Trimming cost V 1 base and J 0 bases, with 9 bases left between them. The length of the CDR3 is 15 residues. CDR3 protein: CASSVSLISTDTQYF. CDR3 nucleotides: TGTGCCAGCAGCGTATCCCTCATAAGCACAGATACGCAGTATTTT.